This T cell receptor beta chain was retrieved from a study of PD-1 blockade in classical Hodgkin lymphoma. General study results and limits: Prior therapy or disease activity may underlie the repertoire differences, whose causes remain undefined.

With no exception, relapse followed autologous stem cell transplantation in all patients, and brentuximab vedotin exposure varied. The assay was immunoSEQ multiplex PCR, and TCRdb's table has in-frame clones only and misses some. The profile covers fewer than 30,000 clones, with approximately 82% appearing a single time and roughly 20% taken by the ten largest. On this clone itself: What it recognizes is unknown.

CDR1 is KGHSH and CDR2 is LQKENI in the germline V gene. The length of the CDR3 is 16 residues. Losses at the gene ends were 3 bases for V and 6 bases for J; bases not matched to a gene: 9. The TCR comes from a human donor with classical Hodgkin lymphoma. Sequencing used peripheral blood mononuclear cells (PBMCs), obtained before the second cycle of nivolumab. The chain recombines TRBV18 with TRBJ2-2, with 8 nucleotides matching TRBD1. The CDR3, as DNA: TGTGCCAGCTCACCTAAGTCGGACAGGGTATCCGGGGAGCTGTTTTTT. Translated, it gives CASSPKSDRVSGELFF.